These 18 T cell receptor beta chains share one sample of origin, sequenced in a study of T cells in Graves' hyperthyroidism and ophthalmopathy. The investigators amplified TCR beta CDR3 regions from RNA transcripts. TCR CDR3 underwent first-round RT-PCR with the HTBI primer set. Via MiXCR, TCRdb re-called the multiplex PCR reads, giving one row per CDR3 protein. This table has around 300,000 distinct CDR3 sequences, around 25% appearing once. Sequences were obtained from blood. These receptors were taken from a man in his forties or fifties with Graves' hyperthyroidism that later progressed to Graves' ophthalmopathy.

CDR3 DNA: TGTGCCAGCAGCCCGCGGGAGCGGGGTTTTTGGAATGAGCAGTTCTTC. This sequence encodes CASSPRERGFWNEQFF. The chain links TRBV11-2 to TRBJ2-1, with TRBD2 matching 7 bases. Germline trimming cut 5 bases from V and 7 bases from J; bases unmatched to any gene: 14. Looked up from germline, CDR1 is SGHAT and CDR2 is FQNNGV. CDR3 size: 16 residues.

This clonotype was seen at least ten times. In nucleotides, the CDR3 is TGTGCCAGCAGTTCCCTGAGGGGATACGAGCAGTACTTC. This codes for CASSSLRGYEQYF. The chain combines TRBV6-2 or TRBV6-3 with TRBJ2-7, with D perhaps being TRBD1 or TRBD2 (5 bases each). V dropped 4 bases and J dropped 4 bases, with 11 bases sitting between them. Germline V CDR1 and CDR2: MNHEY, SVGEGT. The CDR3 loop spans 13 amino acids.

The chain combines TRBV6-1 with TRBJ1-5; tentative D call: TRBD1 (5 bases). The CDR3 consists of 12 residues. Germline V lookup: CDR1 MNHNS, CDR2 SASEGT. The V end was cut by 8 bases, the J end by 9 bases, with 14 bases between. CDR3 loop: CASGQGVGPQHF. Written as DNA, the CDR3 is TGTGCCAGCGGTCAGGGTGTGGGGCCCCAGCATTTT.

This clonotype came up once. This chain links TRBV6-1 with TRBJ1-1; D unresolved. The V gene lost 5 bases and the J gene lost 0 bases, with 10 bases spanning the gap. The CDR3 sequence is 14 residues long. Germline V gives CDR1 MNHNS, CDR2 SASEGT. CDR3 sequence: CASSRGRMNTEAFF. The CDR3 coding sequence is TGTGCCAGCAGTCGAGGGAGAATGAACACTGAAGCTTTCTTT.

This clonotype occurred many times. The V gene is TRBV19, the J gene TRBJ1-2; D perhaps matches TRBD1 (5 bases). The V gene's germline CDR1 is LNHDA and CDR2 SQIVND (reference sequence). Trimming removed 5 bases from V and 0 bases from J, with 13 bases in between. The CDR3 sequence is 15 residues long. This chain's CDR3 is CASSATATTNYGYTF. The CDR3 nucleotides read TGTGCCAGTAGTGCGACAGCTACTACTAACTATGGCTACACCTTC.

This chain joins TRBV6-2 or TRBV6-3 and TRBJ1-5; TRBD1 aligns across 7 bases. The CDR3 consists of 15 residues. CDR1 MNHEY and CDR2 SVGEGT come from the germline V gene. The V segment lost 6 bases and the J segment 1 base; nucleotides outside the gene matches: 6. CDR3 region: CASSLQGRSNQPQHF. As DNA, the CDR3 is TGTGCCAGCAGCCTACAGGGGAGGAGCAATCAGCCCCAGCATTTT.

This clonotype was counted a few times. The chain combines TRBV28 with TRBJ2-4, with 10 bases fitting TRBD1. J lost 0 bases, V lost 5 bases, and 7 bases had no gene match. The CDR3 loop spans 17 amino acids. Germline assignment: CDR1 MDHEN and CDR2 SYDVKM. The CDR3 DNA sequence: TGTGCCAGCAGTCCTCTAGGACAGGGGGAAGCCAAAAACATTCAGTACTTC. This sequence encodes CASSPLGQGEAKNIQYF.

This clonotype has at least ten counts. The rearrangement joins TRBV19 to TRBJ1-1; a possible D gene is TRBD1 (5 bases). The CDR3 sequence is 15 residues long. Trimming shortened V by 3 bases and J by 1 base, and 12 bases separated the two germline ends. Germline V gene sequence: CDR1 LNHDA, CDR2 SQIVND (reference sequence). The CDR3 here is CASSIGGRANTEAFF. The CDR3, as DNA: TGTGCCAGTAGTATCGGGGGGAGGGCGAACACTGAAGCTTTCTTT.

The chain is built from TRBV29-1 and TRBJ2-4; 11 nucleotides match TRBD2. Germline CDR1 is SQVTM and CDR2 is ANQGSEA. Unmatched junction bases numbered 2, after V lost 5 bases and J lost 8 bases. The CDR3 is made up of 12 amino acids. For the CDR3, the DNA is TGCAGCGTTTGGGGACTAGCGGACATTCAGTACTTC. Amino acids: CSVWGLADIQYF.

This clonotype appeared many times. The chain combines TRBV7-9 with TRBJ2-7; maybe TRBD1 (5 bases). Trimming took 1 base from V and 12 from J, leaving 16 bases between them. CDR3 length equals 13 residues. Germline V gives CDR1 SEHNR, CDR2 FQNEAQ (reference sequence). CDR3 amino acids: CASSLVQELEPYF. CDR3 sequence (DNA): TGTGCCAGCAGCTTAGTACAGGAATTAGAACCGTACTTC.

This clonotype was detected ten times or more. The chain links TRBV9 to TRBJ2-5, with 7 positions matching TRBD1. Trimming cost V 3 bases and J 5 bases; bases outside gene matches: 7. Germline V gene data show CDR1 as SGDLS and CDR2 as YYNGEE. The CDR3 length is 14 residues. CDR3: CASSATTGWETQYF. CDR3 DNA: TGTGCCAGCAGCGCTACGACAGGGTGGGAGACCCAGTACTTC.

The chain combines TRBV30 with TRBJ2-7; 8 bases are shared with TRBD1. The CDR3 consists of 14 residues. The junction had 9 bases not matched to a gene; V was cut back by 5 bases and J by 3 bases. Germline loops: CDR1 GTSNPN, CDR2 SVGIG (reference sequence). The CDR3 here is CAWARTGQGYEQYF. DNA for the CDR3: TGTGCCTGGGCTCGGACAGGGCAGGGCTACGAGCAGTACTTC. Combining the CDR3 with reference TRBV30 and TRBJ2-7 gives the whole variable domain SQTIHQWPATLVQPVGSPLSLECTVEGTSNPNLYWYRQAAGRGLQLLFYSVGIGQISSEVPQNLSASRPQDRQFILSSKKLLLSDSGFYLCAWARTGQGYEQYFGPGTRLTVT.

This chain uses TRBV20-1 with TRBJ2-5; possibly TRBD2 for D (5 bases). The CDR3 runs to 15 residues. The germline gives CDR1 DFQATT, CDR2 SNEGSKA (reference sequence). V was clipped by 2 bases and J by 3 bases, with 16 bases between them. CDR3 sequence: CSARHSVVPEETQYF. The CDR3 region has the DNA TGCAGTGCTAGACATAGCGTCGTACCTGAAGAGACCCAGTACTTC.

This clonotype occurred many times. This rearrangement joins TRBV20-1 to TRBJ1-2; no reliable D call. Germline CDR1 is DFQATT and CDR2 is SNEGSKA (reference sequence). Trimming removed 5 bases at V and 8 bases at J, with 18 bases between. The length of the CDR3 is 13 residues. Written as DNA, the CDR3 is TGCAGTGCTCTCCCCGATTGGGCGGAGGGCTACACCTTC. This translates into CSALPDWAEGYTF.

This rearrangement joins TRBV6-5 to TRBJ2-5; tentatively, D is TRBD1 (6 bases). The CDR3 runs to 16 residues. Germline assignment: CDR1 MNHEY and CDR2 SVGAGI. The V gene lost 2 bases and the J gene lost 5 bases, with 18 bases spanning the gap. CDR3 residues: CASSYRDTDGVETQYF. DNA for the CDR3: TGTGCCAGCAGTTACAGGGACACGGATGGTGTTGAGACCCAGTACTTC.

This clonotype was observed many times. This chain uses TRBV11-2 with TRBJ2-5; tentative D call: TRBD2 (6 bases). CDR3 length: 10 residues. Germline CDR1 and CDR2: SGHAT and FQNNGV. V was pared by 11 bases and J by 7 bases, with 11 bases between. CDR3: CASSGVTQYF. The CDR3 DNA reads TGTGCCTCCTCGGGGGTGACCCAGTACTTC.

The rearrangement links TRBV6-2 or TRBV6-3 to TRBJ1-2; D may be TRBD1 (6 bases). This CDR3 comprises 14 residues. V dropped 2 bases and J dropped 4 bases, with 11 bases sitting between them. Germline CDR1 reads MNHEY; CDR2 reads SVGEGT. In DNA, the CDR3 is TGTGCCAGCAGTTACGGGGACACTGTCTATGGCTACACCTTC. It is translated as CASSYGDTVYGYTF.

This clonotype was picked up many times. The V and J genes are TRBV10-1 and TRBJ1-5, with 7 bases that match TRBD1. V gave up 10 bases and J gave up 6 bases; unmatched junction bases: 6. This CDR3 contains 12 residues. Germline V gene lookup returns CDR1 WNHNN and CDR2 SYGVQD (reference sequence). The CDR3: CAIHRGSQPQHF. The CDR3 DNA sequence: TGCGCCATTCACAGGGGAAGTCAGCCCCAGCATTTT.